The clone carrying this T cell receptor (beta chain) has a handful of counts. Antigen specificity is unknown. The sample originates from a study of CD8+CD57+ T cells in acquired aplastic anemia. Study overall: An average of approximately 3.2 ug of DNA was obtained from sorted CD4+ and CD8+ cells.

Only patients with CD8+CD57+ cell expansion on flow cytometry were chosen for sequencing. CDR3 length equals 15 residues. In germline, CDR1 is SGDLS, CDR2 YYNGEE. Between the trimmed V and J ends, which lost 0 bases and 6 bases, there was a span of 14 bases. TCR beta VDJ and CDR3 profiling used genomic DNA as template. Via MiXCR, TCRdb re-called the reads, giving one row per CDR3 protein. Of under 500,000 distinct CDR3 sequences in the sample, over 25% were seen once. Study-wide findings and caveats: Patients and controls had in common fewer than 30 CD8+ CDR3 sequences.

The receptor comes from a human donor with aplastic anemia. Sequenced: sorted CD4+, CD8+, or CD8+CD57+ T cells (not recorded which) from PBMCs. The V and J genes are TRBV9 and TRBJ2-3; D could derive from TRBD1 or TRBD2 (6 bases each). The CDR3 DNA reads TGTGCCAGCAGCGTAGACTGGGGGGCCGTGGATACGCAGTATTTT. Protein: CASSVDWGAVDTQYF.